What follows are 18 T cell receptor beta chains derived from one specimen sequenced in a study of early T cells in non-severe SARS-CoV-2 infection. TCRdb used MiXCR to reprocess the 5' RACE reads, holding one entry per CDR3 protein. The sample lists fewer than 100,000 distinct CDR3 sequences; 10% to 12% were seen once. The sample was whole blood. These receptors were obtained from an adult who was a healthcare worker with PCR-confirmed SARS-CoV-2 infection or an uninfected control (not recorded which).

The chain links TRBV6-2 or TRBV6-3 to TRBJ1-2; 8 bases are a match to TRBD1. CDR3 size: 17 residues. Germline loops: CDR1 MNHEY, CDR2 SVGEGT. V lost 6 bases and J lost 2; bases outside the gene matches: 14. This chain's CDR3 is CASSYEGQGGFNYGYTF. The CDR3 DNA is TGTGCCAGCAGCTACGAAGGACAGGGAGGCTTCAACTATGGCTACACCTTC.

V gene TRBV6-2 or TRBV6-3 combines with J gene TRBJ2-1; 9 nucleotides agree with TRBD2. Germline-derived CDR1 and CDR2 are MNHEY and SVGEGT. The CDR3 covers 16 residues. The J segment lost 8 bases and the V segment lost 2 bases, leaving 10 bases of the junction unmatched. The CDR3 reads CASSYPLSGGRDEQFF. The CDR3 DNA reads TGTGCCAGCAGTTACCCCCTGAGCGGGGGGAGGGATGAGCAGTTCTTC.

Of note for this clonotype: Since a much larger clone is just one base distant, this may be a read error. This chain uses TRBV7-6 with TRBJ2-7; TRBD2 agrees at 10 bases. Germline CDR1 is SGHVS and CDR2 is FNYEAQ. The CDR3 has 15 amino acids. CDR3 DNA sequence: TGTGCCGGCAGCTTATGGGCTAGCGGGGGATACGAGCAGTACTTC. This sequence encodes CAGSLWASGGYEQYF.

Details on this clonotype: The junction differs from germline at one of its ends, possibly a read error. This chain uses TRBV27 with TRBJ2-1; the D call may be TRBD1 or TRBD2 (5 bases each). CDR3 length: 16 amino acids. Germline CDR1 is MNHEY and CDR2 is SMNVEV (reference sequence). The chain's CDR3 is CACSFPSATGASEQFF. The CDR3 nucleotides read TGTGCCTGCAGTTTCCCGTCCGCTACCGGGGCAAGTGAGCAGTTCTTC.

The CDR3 sequence: CSARAPMNTEAFF. The CDR3 DNA follows: TGCAGTGCTAGGGCACCTATGAACACTGAAGCTTTCTTT. The chain has TRBV20-1 and TRBJ1-1; D call uncertain. The germline gives CDR1 DFQATT, CDR2 SNEGSKA (reference sequence). The CDR3 spans 13 residues. Deletions cut 3 bases from V and 0 bases from J, with 8 bases between.

This clonotype was found many times. The chain joins TRBV28 to TRBJ1-6; TRBD1 matches at 7 bases. V shed 6 bases and J 5 bases; nucleotides not matched to a gene: 13. The CDR3 loop spans 17 amino acids. Germline assignment: CDR1 MDHEN and CDR2 SYDVKM. DNA of the CDR3: TGTGCCAGCAGCCCCCCCGACAGGGCCCCTAATAATTCACCCCTCCACTTT. It codes for CASSPPDRAPNNSPLHF.

The J gene is TRBJ1-1, the V gene TRBV3-1, with D tentatively TRBD1 (5 bases). The ends were cut back, 0 bases at V and 11 bases at J, with 10 bases in the middle. This CDR3 is 12 amino acids long. Germline V CDR1 and CDR2: LGHDT, YNNKEL (reference sequence). Here the CDR3 DNA reads TGTGCCAGCAGCCAAGAAATAGGGGTGGCTTTCTTT. Protein product: CASSQEIGVAFF.

This clonotype occurred many times. CDR3 sequence (DNA): TGTGCCTGGGGACAGGGGCGCATCTTTTGGAACATTCAGTACTTC. It encodes CAWGQGRIFWNIQYF. This chain links TRBV30 with TRBJ2-4; 9 bases are shared with TRBD1. CDR3 length: 15 amino acids. The germline V gene encodes CDR1 GTSNPN and CDR2 SVGIG (reference sequence). Germline trimming cut 5 bases from V and 7 bases from J; bases unmatched to any gene: 12.

This clonotype turned up a few times. In DNA form, the CDR3 reads TGTGCCAGTAGTATCGGAGCCCTCGACTATGGCTACACCTTC. Translating it yields CASSIGALDYGYTF. The V gene is TRBV19, the J gene TRBJ1-2; D is undetermined. Germline CDR1 reads LNHDA; CDR2 reads SQIVND (reference sequence). V was cut by 3 bases and J by 3 bases, with 11 bases left in between. The CDR3 sequence is 14 residues long.

This clonotype was counted between two and nine times. The rearrangement links TRBV18 to TRBJ2-6, with 10 bases matching TRBD1. The germline V gene has CDR1 KGHSH and CDR2 LQKENI. The CDR3 has 17 residues. The V gene end was trimmed by 5 bases and the J gene end by 1 base; junction bases not matched to a gene: 5. The CDR3 protein is CASSALDRGSGANVLTF. The CDR3 region has the DNA TGTGCCAGCTCAGCTTTGGACAGGGGGTCTGGGGCCAACGTCCTGACTTTC.

Only a few counts were recorded for this clonotype. At one end, the junction sequence differs from germline, possibly due to a read error. This rearrangement joins TRBV7-8 to TRBJ1-2; 7 nucleotides agree with TRBD1. Germline V gene sequence: CDR1 SGHVS, CDR2 FQNEAQ. This CDR3 region has 12 residues. CDR3 residues: CASSLDGTALLF. CDR3 in DNA: TGTGCCAGCAGCTTAGACGGGACAGCTCTCCTATTC.

This clonotype has only a few counts. This rearrangement joins TRBV29-1 to TRBJ1-1; D perhaps matches TRBD1 (6 bases). Per the germline V gene, CDR1 is SQVTM and CDR2 is ANQGSEA. V was cut by 2 bases and J by 4 bases, with 20 bases left in between. This CDR3 comprises 16 residues. CDR3 bases: TGCAGCGTTGAATTGGGGGCGATGGATGGCGGCACTGAAGCTTTCTTT. Its translation: CSVELGAMDGGTEAFF.

The V and J genes are TRBV2 and TRBJ1-1; 7 bases match TRBD1. The CDR3 is made up of 13 amino acids. The germline CDR1 and CDR2 sequences are SNHLY and FYNNEI. After removal of 4 bases from V and 1 base from J, the junction contained 0 bases not matched to a gene. The CDR3 loop is CASSGQGNTEAFF. CDR3 in DNA: TGTGCCAGCAGTGGACAGGGGAACACTGAAGCTTTCTTT.

With regard to this clonotype: Just one base apart from a much larger clone, this may be a read error. V usage is TRBV11-2 and J usage is TRBJ2-7, with D perhaps TRBD1 (6 bases). The germline V gene has CDR1 SGHAT and CDR2 FQNNGV. The V gene lost 0 bases and the J gene lost 1 base, with 10 bases spanning the gap. The CDR3 has 15 residues. CDR3 DNA sequence: TGTGCCAGCAGCTTAGAGGGGGCACGTTCCTACGAGCAGTACTTC. It codes for CASSLEGARSYEQYF.

The rearrangement joins TRBV5-1 to TRBJ2-3; D gene ambiguous. The germline V gene encodes CDR1 SGHRS and CDR2 YFSETQ. There are 11 residues in the CDR3. V lost 3 bases and J 7 bases, leaving 6 bases between the germline ends. In DNA, the CDR3 is TGCGCCAGCAGCTCGTGGAATACGCAGTATTTT. Translating it yields CASSSWNTQYF. The full variable domain, completed using reference TRBV5-1 and TRBJ2-3, is KAGVTQTPRYLIKTRGQQVTLSCSPISGHRSVSWYQQTPGQGLQFLFEYFSETQRNKGNFPGRFSGRQFSNSRSEMNVSTLELGDSALYLCASSSWNTQYFGPGTRLTVL.

A remark on this clonotype: Given a much more abundant clone one base away, this may be a read error. The chain carries TRBV30 and TRBJ2-7; 11 nucleotides agree with TRBD2. V lost 2 bases and J lost 4; bases outside the gene matches: 16. CDR1 and CDR2 (germline): GTSNPN, SVGIG (reference sequence). This CDR3 region has 18 residues. CDR3 in DNA: TGTGCCTGGAGTTCCACCGGGTCGGGACTAGCGGAAAAATACGAGCAGTACTTC. Translating gives CAWSSTGSGLAEKYEQYF.

This clonotype was counted a single time. CDR3 sequence: CASSQDDRNYEQYF. The DNA for the CDR3 is TGCGCCAGCAGCCAAGATGACAGAAACTACGAGCAGTACTTC. The chain carries TRBV4-1 and TRBJ2-7, with a weak D call TRBD1 (5 bases). The CDR3 contains 14 residues. Germline CDR1 MGHRA, CDR2 YSYEKL. The V and J ends lost 0 bases and 3 bases respectively, with 9 bases between them.

This clonotype has a handful of counts. As DNA, the CDR3 is TGTGCCAGCAGTTATAGGAGGGACAGATATTACGAGCAGTACTTC. Protein: CASSYRRDRYYEQYF. The chain recombines TRBV6-2 or TRBV6-3 with TRBJ2-7, with D possibly matching TRBD1 (7 bases). V was pared by 3 bases and J by 4 bases, with 16 bases between. The CDR3 consists of 15 residues. Germline-derived CDR1 and CDR2 are MNHEY and SVGEGT.